This T cell receptor beta chain was found in a study of blood T cell repertoires in COVID-19. Background on the study: Collection of acute and convalescent COVID-19 samples took place in the United States, Italy and Spain.

Produced via immunoSEQ multiplex PCR; TCRdb's table is partial and in-frame only. The sample has some 55,000 clones, 65% to 80% seen once. The CDR3 is made up of 13 amino acids. The V gene lost 3 bases and the J gene lost 9 bases, with 12 bases spanning the gap. Germline V lookup: CDR1 KGHSH, CDR2 LQKENI. The receptor was isolated from a man in his 70s with active or convalescent COVID-19. This chain joins TRBV18 and TRBJ2-1; D is possibly TRBD2 (5 bases). Sequenced: peripheral blood. CDR3 sequence reads: CASSPVQAGEQFF. The CDR3 coding sequence is TGTGCCAGCTCACCGGTGCAGGCGGGTGAGCAGTTCTTC.